The next 30 T cell receptor beta chains were all read from a single sample in a study of T cell changes during pregnancy in multiple sclerosis (dated by TCRdb to the late 2010s). Library construction relied on the immunoSEQ multiplex PCR assay. Here the immuneACCESS table is served through TCRdb, limited to in-frame sequences with V and J called. Missing clones are a known gap in these copies; in checked studies unresolved V genes cover under half, and the rest lacks a known reason. The sample table shows over 100,000 clones, and about 93% are seen once. The ten largest clones add up to 1.5% of the sample. Source: peripheral blood, taken in the third trimester of pregnancy. The source of these receptors is a female donor with multiple sclerosis, enrolled in a pregnancy study.

In its sample, this clone was seen a few times. The genes are TRBV19 and TRBJ1-5; TRBD1 agrees at 7 bases. The CDR3 runs 14 residues. With V trimmed by 5 bases and J by 8 bases, 9 bases remained unmatched. The germline CDR1 and CDR2 sequences are LNHDA and SQIVND (reference sequence). The CDR3 here is CASSPGQLSKPQHF. DNA of the CDR3: TGTGCCAGTAGTCCGGGACAGCTATCGAAGCCCCAGCATTTT.

V gene TRBV15 combines with J gene TRBJ2-7; TRBD1 matches 9 bases. This CDR3 comprises 17 residues. From germline, CDR1 is LNHNV and CDR2 YYDKDF (reference sequence). V was clipped by 1 base and J by 0 bases; unmatched bases: 7. The CDR3 DNA sequence: TGTGCCACCAGCAGAGTTTCCGGGACAGGGAGCTCCTACGAGCAGTACTTC. It codes for CATSRVSGTGSSYEQYF.

The J gene is TRBJ1-5, the V gene TRBV5-8, with 7 bases matching TRBD1. The CDR3 has 18 amino acids. The V gene's germline CDR1 is SGHTS and CDR2 YDEGEE. Trimming took 3 bases from V and 2 from J; bases not matched to a gene: 14. The CDR3 DNA sequence: TGTGCCAGCAGCTCGGGACAGTTCCCCAGAGGGGGCAATCAGCCCCAGCATTTT. Protein: CASSSGQFPRGGNQPQHF.

The genes are TRBV18 and TRBJ2-6; D unresolved. This CDR3 has 16 amino acids. Per the germline V gene, CDR1 is KGHSH and CDR2 is LQKENI. Trimming stripped 3 bases from V and 0 bases from J, with 9 bases between. In DNA, the CDR3 is TGTGCCAGCTCACCTCGACACGCCTCTGGGGCCAACGTCCTGACTTTC. It encodes CASSPRHASGANVLTF.

This rearrangement joins TRBV19 to TRBJ1-2; 8 nucleotides match TRBD1. This CDR3 has 12 amino acids. The germline gives CDR1 LNHDA, CDR2 SQIVND (reference sequence). Germline trimming cut 7 bases from V and 7 bases from J; bases unmatched to any gene: 5. CDR3: CASKQGALGYTF. Written as DNA, the CDR3 is TGTGCCAGTAAGCAGGGGGCGCTTGGCTACACCTTC.

The J gene is TRBJ1-2, the V gene TRBV6-1; weak D call: TRBD1 (6 bases). The CDR3 runs to 14 residues. Trimming took 6 bases from V and 2 from J, leaving 13 bases between them. CDR1 MNHNS and CDR2 SASEGT come from the germline V gene. The CDR3 here is CASSYRALNYGYTF. CDR3 DNA sequence: TGTGCCAGCAGCTACAGGGCCCTAAACTATGGCTACACCTTC.

The V call is TRBV27, the J call TRBJ2-2; no definite D call. The V gene lost 3 bases and the J gene lost 6 bases, with 2 bases spanning the gap. Germline loops: CDR1 MNHEY, CDR2 SMNVEV (reference sequence). This CDR3 is built from 11 residues. The CDR3 sequence is CASSFAGELFF. CDR3 nucleotides: TGTGCCAGCAGTTTCGCCGGGGAGCTGTTTTTT.

The V call is TRBV19, the J call TRBJ1-5; 7 bases are a match to TRBD1. Trimming removed 9 bases from V and 5 bases from J; junction bases left unmatched: 16. The germline V gene has CDR1 LNHDA and CDR2 SQIVND (reference sequence). The CDR3 sequence is 16 residues long. CDR3 sequence reads: CASSSVRGAGDQPQHF. CDR3 nucleotides: TGTGCCAGCTCGTCAGTCAGGGGGGCTGGTGATCAGCCCCAGCATTTT.

The chain links TRBV19 to TRBJ2-7; 9 bases map to TRBD1. V lost 6 bases to trimming and J lost 6 bases; unmatched junction nucleotides: 6. This CDR3 is built from 13 residues. The V gene's germline CDR1 is LNHDA and CDR2 SQIVND (reference sequence). The CDR3 sequence: CASSNRGLREQYF. CDR3 nucleotide sequence: TGTGCCAGTAGCAACAGGGGGCTTCGCGAGCAGTACTTC.

This clone was counted a single time. CDR3 coding DNA: TGTGCAAGTCGCTCCGACTACCCGCAGGGGTCTAGCACAGATACGCAGTATTTT. Its protein product is CASRSDYPQGSSTDTQYF. The chain links TRBV12-2 to TRBJ2-3; TRBD1, as called in the table, went unchecked against the DNA. TRBV12-2 counts as a pseudogene. The CDR3 has 18 amino acids.

The gene calls are TRBV15 and TRBJ1-4, with D perhaps TRBD1 (5 bases). V was trimmed by 0 bases and J by 6 bases, leaving 11 bases between them. Germline V gene sequence: CDR1 LNHNV, CDR2 YYDKDF (reference sequence). The CDR3 has 15 residues. The CDR3 region has the DNA TGTGCCACCAGCAGAGAGCCCGGACACGATGAAAAACTGTTTTTT. Translating gives CATSREPGHDEKLFF.

This clone is a singleton in its sample. The rearrangement joins TRBV5-1 to TRBJ2-3; 11 positions match TRBD2. The CDR3 loop spans 16 amino acids. Trimming took 3 bases from V and 1 from J; bases not matched to a gene: 4. CDR1 SGHRS and CDR2 YFSETQ come from the germline V gene. This CDR3 reads CASSWVAGGRTDTQYF. CDR3 DNA sequence: TGCGCCAGCAGCTGGGTAGCGGGAGGGCGCACAGATACGCAGTATTTT.

This clone was picked up one time. J is TRBJ2-5 and V is TRBV14; tentative D call: TRBD2 (5 bases). In germline, CDR1 is SGHDN, CDR2 FVKESK. The CDR3 is made up of 15 amino acids. V lost 0 bases to trimming and J lost 2 bases, with 10 bases between them. The CDR3 reads CASSQDRRIQETQYF. CDR3 in DNA: TGTGCCAGCAGCCAAGATCGGAGGATTCAAGAGACCCAGTACTTC.

The chain carries TRBV28 and TRBJ1-1, with 8 bases that match TRBD1. This CDR3 contains 14 residues. Germline V gene data show CDR1 as MDHEN and CDR2 as SYDVKM. The trim removed 5 bases at V and 5 bases at J, leaving 7 bases unmatched. CDR3 residues: CASSTPGGGTEAFF. CDR3 bases: TGTGCCAGCAGTACTCCAGGGGGCGGAACTGAAGCTTTCTTT.

This sequence joins TRBV7-6 and TRBJ2-2, with D perhaps matching TRBD2 (5 bases). Germline V gene data show CDR1 as SGHVS and CDR2 as FNYEAQ. The CDR3 totals 13 residues. Trimming removed 3 bases from V and 6 bases from J, with 8 bases in between. The CDR3 bases are TGTGCCAGCAGCTTCCCGGGGTCCGGGGAGCTGTTTTTT. Translated, it gives CASSFPGSGELFF.

This clone was seen only once. This chain uses TRBV27 with TRBJ1-2; D gene ambiguous. Germline V gene sequence: CDR1 MNHEY, CDR2 SMNVEV (reference sequence). V was shortened by 2 bases and J by 4 bases, with 8 bases between the two germline ends. The CDR3 runs to 13 residues. The CDR3 sequence: CASSLVTGYGYTF. The CDR3 region has the DNA TGTGCCAGCAGTTTAGTTACGGGCTATGGCTACACCTTC.

The chain carries TRBV5-1 and TRBJ2-5; 16 positions match TRBD2. CDR1 is SGHRS and CDR2 is YFSETQ in the germline V gene. CDR3 length: 18 amino acids. V was pared by 5 bases and J by 2 bases, with 9 bases of the junction left unmatched. The CDR3 here is CASRPPGLAGGSQETQYF. DNA for the CDR3: TGCGCCAGCAGACCTCCGGGACTAGCGGGGGGGAGTCAAGAGACCCAGTACTTC. Full variable domain (rest looked up from reference TRBV5-1 and TRBJ2-5): KAGVTQTPRYLIKTRGQQVTLSCSPISGHRSVSWYQQTPGQGLQFLFEYFSETQRNKGNFPGRFSGRQFSNSRSEMNVSTLELGDSALYLCASRPPGLAGGSQETQYFGPGTRLLVL.

The chain links TRBV9 to TRBJ1-2; 10 bases map to TRBD1. The CDR3 spans 16 residues. The junction had 5 bases not matched to a gene; V was cut back by 1 base and J by 2 bases. The germline CDR1 and CDR2 sequences are SGDLS and YYNGEE. CDR3: CASSVSRDRGNYGYTF. The CDR3 nucleotides are TGTGCCAGCAGCGTATCCCGGGACAGGGGCAACTATGGCTACACCTTC.

The CDR3 is CASSQDRGMSNQPQHF. CDR3 bases: TGTGCCAGCAGCCAAGATCGGGGGATGAGCAATCAGCCCCAGCATTTT. The chain couples TRBV4-2 to TRBJ1-5; tentatively, D is TRBD1 (5 bases). V lost 0 bases to trimming and J lost 1 base, with 10 bases between them. CDR3 length: 16 amino acids. The V gene's germline CDR1 is LGHNA and CDR2 YNFKEQ.

The V call is TRBV7-8, the J call TRBJ1-3; no clear D gene. Per the germline V gene, CDR1 is SGHVS and CDR2 is FQNEAQ. Trimming took 2 bases from V and 0 from J, leaving 14 bases between them. The CDR3 spans 17 residues. As DNA, the CDR3 is TGTGCCAGCAGCTTAACGGGGAGGGCGATCTCTGGAAACACCATATATTTT. It is translated as CASSLTGRAISGNTIYF.

This clone showed up just once. The rearrangement joins TRBV2 to TRBJ2-1; weak D call: TRBD2 (5 bases). The CDR3 spans 15 residues. V dropped 2 bases and J dropped 6 bases, with 14 bases sitting between them. Germline V gene lookup returns CDR1 SNHLY and CDR2 FYNNEI. CDR3 DNA sequence: TGTGCCAGCAGTGAACTCCCGGGATCTCTCAATGAGCAGTTCTTC. Its protein is CASSELPGSLNEQFF.

V and J are TRBV7-8 and TRBJ2-1; 7 positions match TRBD2. CDR1 and CDR2 (germline): SGHVS, FQNEAQ. The CDR3 loop spans 18 amino acids. J gave up 0 bases and V 1 base, and 9 bases lay outside the gene matches. CDR3 bases: TGTGCCAGCAGCTTAGTGGGTCCGGGGGGTGCCTCCTACAATGAGCAGTTCTTC. This sequence encodes CASSLVGPGGASYNEQFF.

The rearrangement uses TRBV5-5 and TRBJ1-5; D gene ambiguous. This CDR3 region has 15 residues. Per germline, CDR1 SGHKS and CDR2 YYEKEE (reference sequence). The V gene lost 2 bases and the J gene lost 4 bases, with 13 bases spanning the gap. For the CDR3, the DNA is TGTGCCAGCAGCTTCGCTGCCCTCCGGAATCAGCCCCAGCATTTT. Its translation is CASSFAALRNQPQHF.

The chain links TRBV6-5 to TRBJ2-5, with 8 positions matching TRBD2. Trimming cost V 7 bases and J 1 base; bases outside gene matches: 5. The V gene's germline CDR1 is MNHEY and CDR2 SVGAGI. The CDR3 runs 14 residues. The CDR3 nucleotides are TGTGCCAGCAAACCCGGGGGGGCCCAAGAGACCCAGTACTTC. Its translation: CASKPGGAQETQYF.

The rearrangement links TRBV11-1 to TRBJ2-3; 9 bases align to TRBD2. Trimming took 1 base from V and 4 from J; bases not matched to a gene: 6. Germline V lookup: CDR1 SGHAT, CDR2 FQDESV (reference sequence). This CDR3 region has 16 residues. DNA of the CDR3: TGTGCCAGCAGCTTAGTCGCGGGAGGGCCTGCAGATACGCAGTATTTT. The encoded protein is CASSLVAGGPADTQYF. Complete variable domain (other parts from reference TRBV11-1 and TRBJ2-3): EAEVAQSPRYKITEKSQAVAFWCDPISGHATLYWYRQILGQGPELLVQFQDESVVDDSQLPKDRFSAERLKGVDSTLKIQPAELGDSAMYLCASSLVAGGPADTQYFGPGTRLTVL.

This clone was seen only once. The rearrangement joins TRBV29-1 to TRBJ2-7; 7 bases fit TRBD2. Germline V CDR1 and CDR2: SQVTM, ANQGSEA. The CDR3 covers 12 residues. V lost 8 bases, J lost 5 bases, and 9 bases stayed unmatched. The CDR3 spells CSSRMGGNEQYF. CDR3 nucleotides: TGCAGCTCACGGATGGGGGGGAACGAGCAGTACTTC.

This clone occurred once. V usage is TRBV6-5 and J usage is TRBJ2-7, with D hard to call. CDR1 and CDR2 (germline): MNHEY, SVGAGI. The V and J ends lost 7 bases and 4 bases respectively, with 17 bases between them. This CDR3 spans 14 amino acids. For the CDR3, the DNA is TGTGCCAGCACCAGCCTTGGAGCGAGTTACGAGCAGTACTTC. It specifies CASTSLGASYEQYF.

The J gene is TRBJ1-5, the V gene TRBV30; maybe TRBD1 (5 bases). CDR1 and CDR2 from the germline V gene are GTSNPN and SVGIG (reference sequence). The CDR3 consists of 13 residues. The germline V and J ends were trimmed by 4 bases and 6 bases, with 13 bases remaining between them. As DNA, the CDR3 is TGTGCCTGGAACAAGGGCCAGGGTCAGCCCCAGCATTTT. Its translation: CAWNKGQGQPQHF.

V is TRBV9 and J is TRBJ2-1; TRBD2 matches at 9 bases. This CDR3 is 16 amino acids long. Germline V gene data show CDR1 as SGDLS and CDR2 as YYNGEE. V lost 0 bases, J lost 6 bases, and 7 bases stayed unmatched. This chain's CDR3 is CASSVDLGLAGNEQFF. The CDR3 region has the DNA TGTGCCAGCAGCGTAGATCTGGGACTAGCAGGCAATGAGCAGTTCTTC.

The V and J genes are TRBV5-1 and TRBJ2-5, with 7 bases matching TRBD2. CDR1 and CDR2 (germline): SGHRS, YFSETQ. The J segment lost 4 bases and the V segment lost 5 bases, leaving 8 bases of the junction unmatched. The CDR3 extends over 14 amino acids. The CDR3 reads CASRNPGEGETQYF. The CDR3 coding sequence is TGCGCCAGCAGAAATCCCGGGGAGGGAGAGACCCAGTACTTC.